The source of this TCR beta chain is a study of shared clonotypes between healthy human individuals. The CDR3 extends over 16 amino acids. The germline V gene encodes CDR1 SGDLS and CDR2 YYNGEE. The V gene end was trimmed by 4 bases and the J gene end by 0 bases; junction bases not matched to a gene: 4. Sequenced by immunoSEQ multiplex PCR; TCRdb stores in-frame clones only, minus some. The repertoire holds 740,000 or so clones, with around 78% as singletons. Input material: memory CD4+ T cells sorted from blood. Noted subset: CD45RA-negative fraction. This receptor was obtained from a woman aged 25 to 39 in good health. V gene TRBV9 combines with J gene TRBJ2-7; 13 bases are shared with TRBD2. The CDR3 region is CASSRGLAGASYEQYF. In DNA form, the CDR3 reads TGTGCCAGCAGCCGTGGACTAGCGGGAGCCTCCTACGAGCAGTACTTC.